This passage covers 13 T cell receptor beta chains from one sample sequenced in a study of T cell repertoires in cytomegalovirus infection. TCRdb independently ran MiXCR on the reads; one entry per CDR3 protein. In the table there are 300,000 to 400,000 distinct CDR3 sequences, around 18% of which are singletons. The sample comprised PBMCs. The receptors were sampled from a human donor in good health (CMV status not recorded). Some clones in this sample may be carry-over from other donors' samples.

This clonotype was seen ten or more times. The V gene is TRBV7-8, the J gene TRBJ2-7; 13 positions agree with TRBD2. The CDR3 sequence is 17 residues long. Trimming cost V 1 base and J 4 bases; bases outside gene matches: 7. Germline V gene sequence: CDR1 SGHVS, CDR2 FQNEAQ. CDR3 residues: CASSLGPTSGRRYEQYF. The CDR3 DNA follows: TGTGCCAGCAGCTTAGGCCCGACTAGCGGGAGGCGATACGAGCAGTACTTC.

This clonotype was counted at least ten times. This chain connects TRBV7-6 to TRBJ2-1; 13 bases line up with TRBD2. Germline V gene data show CDR1 as SGHVS and CDR2 as FNYEAQ. J was trimmed by 7 bases and V by 4 bases; bases with no gene match: 7. This CDR3 contains 16 residues. CDR3 sequence reads: CASSSRTSGSRNEQFF. In nucleotides, the CDR3 is TGTGCCAGCAGCTCCCGGACTAGCGGGAGTCGTAATGAGCAGTTCTTC.

This chain uses TRBV4-1 with TRBJ2-1; 12 bases agree with TRBD2. In germline, CDR1 is MGHRA, CDR2 YSYEKL. With V trimmed by 1 base and J by 6 bases, 7 bases remained unmatched. The CDR3 runs 17 residues. The CDR3 region has the DNA TGCGCCAGCAGCCAAGGCTACAGACTAGCGGGAGTCAATGAGCAGTTCTTC. Residues: CASSQGYRLAGVNEQFF.

This clonotype was detected only once. This chain links TRBV25-1 with TRBJ1-2; no reliable D call. The CDR3 contains 13 residues. Looked up from germline, CDR1 is MGHDK and CDR2 is SYGVNS. Trimming cost V 3 bases and J 5 bases, with 10 bases left between them. The CDR3 is CASSDSYVYGYTF. The CDR3 DNA reads as TGTGCCAGCAGTGATAGTTACGTTTATGGCTACACCTTC.

In this sample, this clonotype turned up many times. The chain employs TRBV6-5 and TRBJ2-6; D gene ambiguous. This CDR3 contains 16 residues. Trimming left V 2 bases short and J 0 bases short, with 8 bases between. CDR1 and CDR2 from the germline V gene are MNHEY and SVGAGI. The chain's CDR3 is CASSYDGFSGANVLTF. CDR3 nucleotides: TGTGCCAGCAGTTACGATGGTTTCTCTGGGGCCAACGTCCTGACTTTC.

This clonotype was found many times. The gene calls are TRBV19 and TRBJ1-1; maybe TRBD1 (6 bases). V dropped 10 bases and J dropped 1 base, with 19 bases sitting between them. Germline V CDR1 and CDR2: LNHDA, SQIVND (reference sequence). This CDR3 has 15 amino acids. The CDR3 DNA follows: TGTGCCACAAGACAGGACTTCGTGGGGAACACTGAAGCTTTCTTT. As protein: CATRQDFVGNTEAFF. The full variable domain, rest sourced from reference TRBV19 and TRBJ1-1, is DGGITQSPKYLFRKEGQNVTLSCEQNLNHDAMYWYRQDPGQGLRLIYYSQIVNDFQKGDIAEGYSVSREKKESFPLTVTSAQKNPTAFYLCATRQDFVGNTEAFFGQGTRLTVV.

The gene calls are TRBV5-5 and TRBJ2-1; no clear D. The CDR3 consists of 14 residues. Germline V gene sequence: CDR1 SGHKS, CDR2 YYEKEE (reference sequence). The ends were cut back, 4 bases at V and 9 bases at J, with 17 bases in the middle. The CDR3 region has the DNA TGTGCCAGCAGCGTTTCCTGGGCCTTTGGTGAGCAGTTCTTC. This codes for CASSVSWAFGEQFF. Full variable domain (missing parts from reference TRBV5-5 and TRBJ2-1): DAGVTQSPTHLIKTRGQQVTLRCSPISGHKSVSWYQQVLGQGPQFIFQYYEKEERGRGNFPDRFSARQFPNYSSELNVNALLLGDSALYLCASSVSWAFGEQFFGPGTRLTVL.

This clonotype came up many times. The rearrangement links TRBV7-2 to TRBJ1-2, with 10 bases fitting TRBD1. CDR3 length: 14 amino acids. The junction had 6 bases not matched to a gene; V was cut back by 4 bases and J by 7 bases. Germline values: CDR1 SGHTA, CDR2 FQGNSA. The CDR3 protein is CASSYSTGGGGYTF. CDR3 DNA sequence: TGTGCCAGCAGCTACTCGACAGGGGGCGGTGGCTACACCTTC.

The V call is TRBV20-1, the J call TRBJ2-3; D perhaps matches TRBD2 (5 bases). CDR1 is DFQATT, CDR2 SNEGSKA, per germline (reference sequence). This CDR3 spans 15 amino acids. The V and J ends lost 1 base and 2 bases respectively, with 13 bases between them. CDR3 sequence: CSARAAGVITDTQYF. CDR3 in DNA: TGCAGTGCTAGAGCGGCCGGGGTGATCACAGATACGCAGTATTTT.

V and J are TRBV11-1 and TRBJ2-5; D is perhaps TRBD1 (6 bases). With 5 bases removed from V and 5 bases from J, the gap between germline ends came to 21 bases. From germline, CDR1 is SGHAT and CDR2 FQDESV (reference sequence). The CDR3 is 16 residues long. The CDR3 region is CASSRQQQGEGETQYF. The CDR3 coding sequence is TGTGCCAGCAGCCGGCAGCAACAGGGAGAGGGTGAGACCCAGTACTTC.

This clonotype showed up just a few times. The V and J genes are TRBV7-9 and TRBJ2-5; D is perhaps TRBD1 (8 bases). This CDR3 spans 16 amino acids. Germline V gives CDR1 SEHNR, CDR2 FQNEAQ (reference sequence). V gave up 5 bases and J gave up 2 bases, with 18 bases separating them. CDR3 sequence: CASSARQGRGQETQYF. DNA for the CDR3: TGTGCCAGCAGCGCAAGACAGGGGAGGGGACAAGAGACCCAGTACTTC.

This sequence joins TRBV5-6 and TRBJ2-1; 8 bases map to TRBD2. The CDR3 is 14 residues long. The V gene's germline CDR1 is SGHDT and CDR2 YYEEEE. Trimming took 0 bases from V and 9 from J; bases not matched to a gene: 5. The DNA of the CDR3 is TGTGCCAGCAGCTTGGAGGGACTAGGGGGTGAGCAGTTCTTC. Translation: CASSLEGLGGEQFF.

This clonotype was counted at least ten times. This chain joins TRBV6-5 and TRBJ1-4; 8 bases align to TRBD1. The V segment lost 2 bases and the J segment 3 bases; nucleotides outside the gene matches: 5. Germline V gene sequence: CDR1 MNHEY, CDR2 SVGAGI. The CDR3 sequence is 16 residues long. CDR3 loop: CASSYASTGANEKLFF. The DNA for the CDR3 is TGTGCCAGCAGTTACGCCTCGACAGGGGCTAATGAAAAACTGTTTTTT.